These 31 T cell receptor beta chains originate from one sample sequenced in a study of blood T cell repertoires in COVID-19. Only in-frame clones appear in the TCRdb table, and some are missing; sequencing was by immunoSEQ multiplex PCR. Among more than 200,000 clones listed, more than 85% were seen once. The sequenced material came from peripheral blood. The source is a woman aged 60-75 years with COVID-19, enrolled during active disease.

This chain uses TRBV6-5 with TRBJ2-2, with D perhaps TRBD2 (6 bases). Germline V lookup: CDR1 MNHEY, CDR2 SVGAGI. This CDR3 is built from 14 residues. Trimming shortened V by 6 bases and J by 6 bases, and 14 bases separated the two germline ends. CDR3 coding DNA: TGTGCCAGCAGAAAACTACGGGGGTCCGGGGAGCTGTTTTTT. It specifies CASRKLRGSGELFF.

A single count supports this clone. The rearrangement uses TRBV28 and TRBJ2-7; D possibly corresponds to TRBD2 (5 bases). Germline lookup yields CDR1 MDHEN and CDR2 SYDVKM. This CDR3 is 12 amino acids long. V was shortened by 6 bases and J by 7 bases, with 13 bases between the two germline ends. The CDR3 region has the DNA TGTGCCAGCAGCTTTACCCGGAGGGAGCAGTACTTC. Amino acids: CASSFTRREQYF.

The chain couples TRBV3-1 (or the pseudogene TRBV3-2) to TRBJ2-3, with 7 positions matching TRBD2. Unmatched junction bases numbered 14, after V lost 6 bases and J lost 5 bases. CDR3 length equals 16 residues. Germline V gene lookup returns CDR1 LGHDT and CDR2 YNNKEL (reference sequence). CDR3 amino acids: CASRQTSVIRGDTQYF. CDR3 DNA sequence: TGTGCCAGCAGACAAACTAGCGTCATAAGGGGAGATACGCAGTATTTT.

The chain carries TRBV11-2 and TRBJ2-7; the D is unclear. The CDR3 spans 14 residues. Trimming took off 2 bases at V and 3 bases at J, with 11 bases between the two ends. The germline V gene encodes CDR1 SGHAT and CDR2 FQNNGV. CDR3 in amino acids: CASSLPTESYEQYF. The CDR3 coding sequence is TGTGCCAGCAGCTTACCCACAGAAAGCTACGAGCAGTACTTC.

DNA of the CDR3: TGTGCCAGCAGCTTAGGCGCGCTAGCGGGACTCCCCTACGAGCAGTACTTC. This translates into CASSLGALAGLPYEQYF. The chain is built from TRBV7-6 and TRBJ2-7; 9 nucleotides align to TRBD2. The CDR3 covers 17 residues. The junction had 9 bases not matched to a gene; V was cut back by 1 base and J by 2 bases. CDR1 and CDR2 from the germline V gene are SGHVS and FNYEAQ.

The chain is built from TRBV27 and TRBJ2-3, with 7 bases fitting TRBD2. Germline V lookup: CDR1 MNHEY, CDR2 SMNVEV (reference sequence). This CDR3 contains 16 residues. The ends lost 5 bases at V and 4 bases at J; junction bases unmatched: 12. CDR3 amino acids: CASSPLGRASPDTQYF. The CDR3 DNA reads as TGTGCCAGCAGTCCCTTAGGGAGGGCCAGTCCAGATACGCAGTATTTT.

This chain joins TRBV4-1 and TRBJ2-3, with 12 bases fitting TRBD2. The CDR3 contains 17 residues. V shed 0 bases and J 5 bases; nucleotides not matched to a gene: 6. The germline V gene encodes CDR1 MGHRA and CDR2 YSYEKL. The CDR3 coding sequence is TGCGCCAGCAGCCAAGATCCAGGGGGACTAGCGGGAGATACGCAGTATTTT. Amino acids: CASSQDPGGLAGDTQYF.

The V and J genes are TRBV20-1 and TRBJ2-7; 10 nucleotides match TRBD2. Germline CDR1 reads DFQATT; CDR2 reads SNEGSKA (reference sequence). Germline trimming cut 3 bases from V and 4 bases from J; bases unmatched to any gene: 9. The CDR3 consists of 15 residues. CDR3 protein: CSASAPGLAIYEQYF. CDR3 DNA: TGCAGTGCTAGTGCCCCGGGACTAGCGATTTACGAGCAGTACTTC.

The chain couples TRBV19 to TRBJ2-1; 14 bases fit TRBD2. Germline assignment: CDR1 LNHDA and CDR2 SQIVND (reference sequence). The CDR3 consists of 18 residues. Trimming cost V 7 bases and J 0 bases; bases outside gene matches: 8. CDR3 in amino acids: CASTRTSGRYISYNEQFF. The CDR3 DNA is TGTGCCAGTACCAGGACTAGCGGGAGGTATATCTCCTACAATGAGCAGTTCTTC.

Only one count was recorded for this clone. The chain carries TRBV11-3 and TRBJ2-1, with D possibly matching TRBD1 (6 bases). V shed 3 bases and J shed 9 bases, with 12 bases lying between them. Germline CDR1 SGHNT, CDR2 YENEEA. The CDR3 length is 13 residues. CDR3 sequence (DNA): TGTGCCAGCAGCTTCCTAACAGGGAGTGAGCAGTTCTTC. Translation gives CASSFLTGSEQFF.

Of note for this clone: A much larger clone is a single base away; this may be a read error. V and J are TRBV7-9 and TRBJ1-4, with TRBD1 identical over 9 bases. Germline-derived CDR1 and CDR2 are SEHNR and FQNEAQ (reference sequence). The CDR3 runs to 14 residues. V was clipped by 1 base and J by 8 bases; unmatched bases: 2. The CDR3: CASSLGTGEEKLFF. CDR3 nucleotides: TGTGCCAGCAGCTTAGGGACAGGGGAGGAAAAACTGTTTTTT.

V and J are TRBV5-1 and TRBJ2-1; 10 bases are shared with TRBD2. This CDR3 region has 16 residues. Germline V gene lookup returns CDR1 SGHRS and CDR2 YFSETQ. V was pared by 3 bases and J by 1 base, with 4 bases of the junction left unmatched. CDR3 sequence (DNA): TGCGCCAGCAGCTGGATAGCGGGAGGTTCCTACAATGAGCAGTTCTTC. This gives the protein CASSWIAGGSYNEQFF.

This chain uses TRBV15 with TRBJ1-5; D is uncertain. Trimming shortened V by 0 bases and J by 9 bases, and 15 bases separated the two germline ends. CDR3 size: 15 residues. From germline, CDR1 is LNHNV and CDR2 YYDKDF (reference sequence). The CDR3 bases are TGTGCCACCAGCAGAGATCTCAGGATTGGGTGGCCCCAGCATTTT. This encodes CATSRDLRIGWPQHF.

The genes are TRBV10-3 and TRBJ1-5; D gene unclear. V was cut by 0 bases and J by 10 bases, with 13 bases left in between. The CDR3 is made up of 14 amino acids. CDR1 ENHRY and CDR2 SYGVKD come from the germline V gene. CDR3 coding DNA: TGTGCCATCAGTGAGTCGAGGCGACCCCAACCCCAGCATTTT. This sequence encodes CAISESRRPQPQHF.

This sequence joins TRBV9 and TRBJ1-2; D is undetermined. CDR3 length: 15 amino acids. V was clipped by 0 bases and J by 0 bases, with 9 bases between them. Germline V gives CDR1 SGDLS, CDR2 YYNGEE. This chain's CDR3 is CASSVAPTPNYGYTF. The CDR3 coding sequence is TGTGCCAGCAGCGTAGCGCCAACACCTAACTATGGCTACACCTTC.

In this sample, this clone turned up once. The chain combines TRBV7-2 with TRBJ1-2; D unclear. Trimming removed 5 bases at V and 4 bases at J, with 17 bases between. Per germline, CDR1 SGHTA and CDR2 FQGNSA. This CDR3 is 15 amino acids long. The CDR3 loop reads CASSAREGGIYGYTF. In DNA, the CDR3 is TGTGCCAGCAGCGCTCGGGAGGGTGGGATCTATGGCTACACCTTC.

The chain uses TRBV3-1 (or the pseudogene TRBV3-2) and TRBJ2-1; no definite D call. This CDR3 region has 13 residues. Germline loops: CDR1 LGHDT, CDR2 YNNKEL (reference sequence). With 4 bases removed from V and 10 bases from J, the gap between germline ends came to 14 bases. The CDR3 loop is CASSPFSGSEQFF. The CDR3 nucleotides are TGTGCCAGCAGCCCCTTCTCTGGCTCCGAGCAGTTCTTC.

V gene TRBV3-1 (or the pseudogene TRBV3-2) combines with J gene TRBJ2-1, with a weak D call TRBD2 (6 bases). CDR1 and CDR2 from the germline V gene are LGHDT and YNNKEL (reference sequence). V was pared by 4 bases and J by 8 bases, with 18 bases between. The CDR3 contains 15 residues. The CDR3 sequence is CASSPSGTPTDEQFF. The CDR3 bases are TGTGCCAGCAGCCCATCTGGGACTCCCACGGATGAGCAGTTCTTC.

The chain couples TRBV5-1 to TRBJ1-1; TRBD1 is a possible D gene (6 bases). V lost 4 bases and J 7 bases, leaving 38 bases between the germline ends. Germline assignment: CDR1 SGHRS and CDR2 YFSETQ. The CDR3 is 21 residues long. In nucleotides, the CDR3 is TGCGCCAGCAGCGCGGAGAGGGTGGGGTCCTCCATAACAGGGTCTGTTGGTGAAGCTTTCTTT. Translating gives CASSAERVGSSITGSVGEAFF. The complete variable domain, with remaining parts taken from reference TRBV5-1 and TRBJ1-1, reads KAGVTQTPRYLIKTRGQQVTLSCSPISGHRSVSWYQQTPGQGLQFLFEYFSETQRNKGNFPGRFSGRQFSNSRSEMNVSTLELGDSALYLCASSAERVGSSITGSVGEAFFGQGTRLTVV.

This chain links TRBV10-3 with TRBJ2-1, with 7 bases fitting TRBD2. CDR1 and CDR2 (germline): ENHRY, SYGVKD. The CDR3 has 19 residues. V gave up 4 bases and J gave up 0 bases; unmatched junction bases: 15. The CDR3 protein is CAISGTLAEKQSSYNEQFF. The CDR3 DNA sequence: TGTGCCATCAGTGGAACCCTAGCGGAAAAACAAAGCTCCTACAATGAGCAGTTCTTC.

This chain uses TRBV7-2 with TRBJ2-1; 8 bases match TRBD1. V dropped 5 bases and J dropped 9; count of bases not matched to a gene: 15. The CDR3 sequence is 16 residues long. Germline CDR1 reads SGHTA; CDR2 reads FQGNSA. The CDR3 DNA is TGTGCCAGCAGCCCGGACAGGGCGTCTAGCAGGTCTGAGCAGTTCTTC. It specifies CASSPDRASSRSEQFF.

The rearrangement joins TRBV19 to TRBJ2-2, with TRBD1 matching 10 bases. V shed 3 bases and J 5 bases; nucleotides not matched to a gene: 12. The CDR3 sequence is 18 residues long. Germline V CDR1 and CDR2: LNHDA, SQIVND (reference sequence). The CDR3 region is CASSIFLRQGARTGELFF. CDR3 DNA: TGTGCCAGTAGTATTTTTCTGCGACAGGGGGCGCGGACCGGGGAGCTGTTTTTT.

The chain links TRBV5-5 to TRBJ2-1, with 7 bases matching TRBD1. From germline, CDR1 is SGHKS and CDR2 YYEKEE (reference sequence). This CDR3 region has 13 residues. Losses at the gene ends were 4 bases for V and 8 bases for J; bases not matched to a gene: 6. The CDR3 DNA follows: TGTGCCAGCAGCCGGACAGGCGATTATGAGCAGTTCTTC. It codes for CASSRTGDYEQFF.

The chain couples TRBV5-1 to TRBJ1-1, with TRBD1 matching over 10 bases. The V and J ends lost 3 bases and 5 bases, in that order; junction bases with no gene match: 7. CDR1 is SGHRS, CDR2 YFSETQ, per germline. The CDR3 is 15 residues long. The CDR3 DNA follows: TGCGCCAGCAGCTCCACCGGGACAGGGGAAACTGAAGCTTTCTTT. Translated, it gives CASSSTGTGETEAFF.

This chain uses TRBV5-1 with TRBJ1-2, with TRBD1 identical over 8 bases. The V and J ends lost 5 bases and 5 bases, in that order; junction bases with no gene match: 8. Per the germline V gene, CDR1 is SGHRS and CDR2 is YFSETQ. The CDR3 sequence is 14 residues long. DNA of the CDR3: TGCGCCAGCAGACCGCCGGACAGGGTGTATGGCTACACCTTC. Amino acid sequence: CASRPPDRVYGYTF.

The CDR3 DNA reads as TGTGCCAGCAGAGCCGCCCAAGGAGAAACTGAAGCTTTCTTT. This translates into CASRAAQGETEAFF. The chain links TRBV6-5 to TRBJ1-1, with D uncertain. The CDR3 runs 14 residues. Per germline, CDR1 MNHEY and CDR2 SVGAGI. V was shortened by 6 bases and J by 5 bases, with 16 bases between the two germline ends.

The DNA for the CDR3 is TGTGCCAGCTCACCCTCCAACAGAAATAGTGAAGCTTTCTTT. Protein: CASSPSNRNSEAFF. This chain links TRBV18 with TRBJ1-1, with D hard to call. This CDR3 contains 14 residues. V was pared by 3 bases and J by 7 bases, with 15 bases between. Germline loops: CDR1 KGHSH, CDR2 LQKENI.

The genes are TRBV27 and TRBJ2-5, with TRBD2 as a possible D gene (7 bases). Between the trimmed V and J ends, which lost 5 bases and 3 bases, there was a span of 10 bases. CDR1 and CDR2 (germline): MNHEY, SMNVEV (reference sequence). The CDR3 has 13 residues. The CDR3 sequence is CASSGGGKETQYF. CDR3 DNA sequence: TGTGCCAGCAGTGGCGGGGGCAAAGAGACCCAGTACTTC.

The genes are TRBV3-1 (or the pseudogene TRBV3-2) and TRBJ2-3, with 16 bases that match TRBD2. This CDR3 contains 19 residues. V was pared by 4 bases and J by 1 base, with 8 bases of the junction left unmatched. CDR1 is LGHDT, CDR2 YNNKEL, per germline (reference sequence). CDR3 sequence reads: CASSPWGLAGGPRTDTQYF. CDR3 in DNA: TGTGCCAGCAGCCCGTGGGGACTAGCGGGAGGGCCCCGCACAGATACGCAGTATTTT.

This clone showed up just a few times. This chain joins TRBV21-1 and TRBJ1-4. TRBV21-1 is a pseudogene. This CDR3 comprises 17 residues. The CDR3 DNA follows: TGTGCCAGCAGCAAAGAGCCGGGGAACTCGGGCAGAGAAAAACTGTTTTTT. It is translated as CASSKEPGNSGREKLFF.

This clone was recorded only once. The chain is built from TRBV24-1 and TRBJ2-1, with D perhaps given as TRBD1 or TRBD2 (9 bases each). CDR1 and CDR2 (germline): KGHDR, SFDVKD. The CDR3 extends over 23 amino acids. V gave up 4 bases and J gave up 4 bases, with 37 bases separating them. CDR3 DNA: TGTGCCACCAGTGACACACGGGACAGGGAAGGACTCCCCTCCGCGGGAGGGTACAATGAGCAGTTCTTC. This translates into CATSDTRDREGLPSAGGYNEQFF.